One sample yielded the 3 T cell receptor beta chains listed below, sequenced in a study of T-cell reconstitution after alpha-beta-depleted transplantation in children. Preparation of the TCRbeta library involved a method that used unique molecular identifiers. TCRdb reprocessed the PCR reads via MiXCR and lists one record per CDR3 protein. The data contain roughly 170,000 distinct CDR3 sequences, 6.5% to 7.5% of them singletons. The specimen was PBMCs from the stem cell graft donor, collected from the stem cell graft. These receptors were collected from a human donor who donated a stem cell graft to a child with Wiskott-Aldrich syndrome.

This clonotype was seen more than once but under ten times. The chain links TRBV5-1 to TRBJ2-5; 7 bases agree with TRBD1. Germline V gene lookup returns CDR1 SGHRS and CDR2 YFSETQ. The CDR3 has 14 residues. Trimming removed 4 bases from V and 5 bases from J; junction bases left unmatched: 8. CDR3: CASSLGTVPETQYF. The CDR3 nucleotides read TGCGCCAGCAGCCTGGGGACAGTCCCGGAGACCCAGTACTTC.

This clonotype occurred a few times. CDR3 sequence reads: CAWSGGSTNEKLFF. DNA of the CDR3: TGTGCCTGGAGTGGAGGGTCAACTAATGAAAAACTGTTTTTT. The gene calls are TRBV30 and TRBJ1-4; D is uncertain. The CDR3 totals 14 residues. Germline loops: CDR1 GTSNPN, CDR2 SVGIG (reference sequence). V was cut by 1 base and J by 0 bases, with 6 bases left in between.

The table lists this clonotype with a few counts. V is TRBV18 and J is TRBJ2-5, with TRBD1 as a possible D gene (6 bases). Germline V gene sequence: CDR1 KGHSH, CDR2 LQKENI. This CDR3 has 14 amino acids. Trimming cost V 3 bases and J 0 bases, with 8 bases left between them. The CDR3 DNA sequence: TGTGCCAGCTCACCCAGGGGACACCAAGAGACCCAGTACTTC. It specifies CASSPRGHQETQYF.